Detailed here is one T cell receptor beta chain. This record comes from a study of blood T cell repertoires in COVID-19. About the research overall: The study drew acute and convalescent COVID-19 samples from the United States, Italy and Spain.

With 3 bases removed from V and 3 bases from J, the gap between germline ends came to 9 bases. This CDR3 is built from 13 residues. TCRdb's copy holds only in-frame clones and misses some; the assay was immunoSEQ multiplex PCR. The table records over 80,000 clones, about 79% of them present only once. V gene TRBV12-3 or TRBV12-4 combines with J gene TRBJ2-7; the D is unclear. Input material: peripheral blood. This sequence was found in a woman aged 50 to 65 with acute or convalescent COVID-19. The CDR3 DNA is TGTGCCAGCAGTTTTAACAGACGCTACGAGCAGTACTTC. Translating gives CASSFNRRYEQYF.